This T cell receptor beta chain was captured by sequencing in a study of blood T cell repertoires in COVID-19. Study overall: There were acute and convalescent COVID-19 samples, and they came from the United States, Italy and Spain. In each case, the material was cDNA or gDNA derived from T cells, B-cell-depleted T cells, or PBMCs.

Per the original data handling: Reference gene primer amplification yielded estimated nucleated cell counts. Measured with immunoSEQ multiplex PCR; TCRdb has only the in-frame clones, and not every one. The V and J calls and clone size were taken over from that table, and D and trimming were inferred from the DNA. The sample gives about 50,000 clones, around 83% of which show up once; 5.5% to 7.5% is in the top ten. Germline V gene lookup returns CDR1 SNHLY and CDR2 FYNNEI. This CDR3 has 16 residues. V was pared by 7 bases and J by 7 bases, with 16 bases of the junction left unmatched. The gene calls are TRBV2 and TRBJ2-3; 8 nucleotides match TRBD2. The sequence was obtained from a man aged 55 to 70 with acute or convalescent COVID-19. The sequencing sample was made of peripheral blood. The CDR3 protein is CASIRRAGLVMNTQYF. In nucleotides, the CDR3 is TGTGCCAGCATTAGAAGAGCGGGACTAGTAATGAATACGCAGTATTTT.